The 24 T cell receptor beta chains below come from one sample, sequenced in a study of human T cells and chemical hapten exposure. TCRdb re-derived calls from the RACE reads in MiXCR, one entry per CDR3 protein. Here the sample spans about 400,000 distinct CDR3 sequences, about 6% being singletons. Indicated time point: patch test 2, 6 weeks after DPC sensitization. Sample treatment: therapeutic diphenylcyclopropenone sensitization with weekly scalp DPC. The input for sequencing was whole blood, taken in connection with sensitization to the hapten diphenylcyclopropenone (DPC). Every receptor here comes from a woman aged 18 to 35 with alopecia areata. Some clones in this sample may be carry-over from other donors' samples.

This clonotype was counted a few times. The chain couples TRBV20-1 to TRBJ1-5, with D maybe TRBD1 (6 bases). With 2 bases removed from V and 0 bases from J, the gap between germline ends came to 14 bases. Germline V gene data show CDR1 as DFQATT and CDR2 as SNEGSKA (reference sequence). This CDR3 comprises 16 residues. CDR3 in amino acids: CSARSGGSYSNQPQHF. DNA for the CDR3: TGCAGTGCTAGATCGGGGGGCAGTTATAGCAATCAGCCCCAGCATTTT.

In DNA, the CDR3 is TGCGCCAGCAGCTTGGATCAGGCGGGGGATGAAGATACGCAGTATTTT. Its protein product is CASSLDQAGDEDTQYF. The rearrangement links TRBV5-1 to TRBJ2-3; 7 positions agree with TRBD2. The CDR3 is 16 amino acids. Germline CDR1 is SGHRS and CDR2 is YFSETQ. J was trimmed by 5 bases and V by 0 bases; bases with no gene match: 9.

This clonotype was seen ten or more times. The CDR3 sequence: CASSSSGSNTGELFF. Written as DNA, the CDR3 is TGTGCCAGCAGCTCGTCAGGGTCGAACACCGGGGAGCTGTTTTTT. The rearrangement links TRBV12-3 or TRBV12-4 to TRBJ2-2; D perhaps matches TRBD1 (5 bases). Trimming left V 6 bases short and J 0 bases short, with 11 bases between. CDR3 length: 15 residues.

This clonotype was recorded at least ten times. This chain connects TRBV7-2 to TRBJ2-1; D ambiguous. Between the trimmed V and J ends, which lost 1 base and 5 bases, there was a span of 3 bases. Germline lookup yields CDR1 SGHTA and CDR2 FQGNSA. This CDR3 has 12 amino acids. In DNA, the CDR3 is TGTGCCAGCAGCTTAGGGAACAATGAGCAGTTCTTC. Protein sequence: CASSLGNNEQFF.

In this sample, this clonotype turned up many times. The chain joins TRBV10-3 to TRBJ1-5; 8 nucleotides match TRBD1. V gave up 3 bases and J gave up 4 bases; unmatched junction bases: 8. The CDR3 has 16 amino acids. The germline gives CDR1 ENHRY, CDR2 SYGVKD. CDR3 sequence reads: CAISDLPRDRNQPQHF. The DNA of the CDR3 is TGTGCCATCAGTGACCTCCCCCGGGACAGGAATCAGCCCCAGCATTTT.

This clonotype was recorded many times. The DNA for the CDR3 is TGCAGTGCTAGACAGAGCCCCAGTCCGGCTTTCTTT. Translated: CSARQSPSPAFF. V gene TRBV20-1 combines with J gene TRBJ1-1; D not resolved. With 2 bases removed from V and 11 bases from J, the gap between germline ends came to 15 bases. The CDR3 covers 12 residues. Looked up from germline, CDR1 is DFQATT and CDR2 is SNEGSKA (reference sequence).

This sequence joins TRBV7-9 and TRBJ2-1; weak D call: TRBD2 (5 bases). Germline CDR1 SEHNR, CDR2 FQNEAQ (reference sequence). This CDR3 is built from 14 residues. Trimming stripped 4 bases from V and 1 base from J, with 8 bases between. This CDR3 reads CASSYGVSYNEQFF. Here the CDR3 DNA reads TGTGCCAGCAGCTACGGGGTATCCTACAATGAGCAGTTCTTC.

The chain is built from TRBV7-9 and TRBJ2-1; no reliable D call. V was trimmed by 8 bases and J by 0 bases, leaving 2 bases between them. Germline CDR1 SEHNR, CDR2 FQNEAQ (reference sequence). The length of the CDR3 is 11 residues. CDR3 residues: CASYSYNEQFF. The CDR3 DNA is TGTGCCAGCTACTCCTACAATGAGCAGTTCTTC.

The rearrangement joins TRBV5-1 to TRBJ2-3, with 13 nucleotides matching TRBD2. Germline V gene lookup returns CDR1 SGHRS and CDR2 YFSETQ. This CDR3 has 17 amino acids. After removal of 4 bases from V and 0 bases from J, the junction contained 5 bases not matched to a gene. This CDR3 reads CASSTRLAGGSTDTQYF. The DNA of the CDR3 is TGCGCCAGCAGCACAAGACTAGCGGGGGGTAGCACAGATACGCAGTATTTT.

There are many counts of this clonotype. The rearrangement uses TRBV20-1 and TRBJ2-7, with TRBD1 as a possible D gene (6 bases). V shed 3 bases and J shed 3 bases, with 15 bases lying between them. Germline CDR1 DFQATT, CDR2 SNEGSKA (reference sequence). CDR3 length equals 14 residues. Here the CDR3 reads CSASPGTRDYEQYF. The CDR3 DNA follows: TGCAGTGCTAGCCCTGGGACACGGGACTACGAGCAGTACTTC.

The chain uses TRBV18 and TRBJ2-5; 8 positions match TRBD2. V was clipped by 6 bases and J by 4 bases; unmatched bases: 10. Germline values: CDR1 KGHSH, CDR2 LQKENI. The CDR3 loop spans 15 amino acids. In nucleotides, the CDR3 is TGTGCCAGCTCCCCCCCGGGGGGGCCTCCAGAGACCCAGTACTTC. It codes for CASSPPGGPPETQYF.

This clonotype was observed many times. The chain is built from TRBV4-3 and TRBJ1-2; 7 positions match TRBD1. Germline lookup yields CDR1 LGHNA and CDR2 YSLEER. The length of the CDR3 is 15 residues. Unmatched junction bases numbered 9, after V lost 3 bases and J lost 5 bases. The CDR3 protein is CASSQETGSLYGYTF. In DNA form, the CDR3 reads TGCGCCAGCAGCCAGGAGACAGGGTCCCTATATGGCTACACCTTC.

CDR3 nucleotide sequence: TGTGCCAGCAGGTTACCTACCACAGGGGGTAACACTGAAGCTTTCTTT. It is translated as CASRLPTTGGNTEAFF. The chain joins TRBV6-5 to TRBJ1-1; 8 bases agree with TRBD1. With 6 bases clipped from V and 2 bases from J, the junction kept 11 bases outside the gene matches. The CDR3 runs to 16 residues. Germline loops: CDR1 MNHEY, CDR2 SVGAGI.

This clonotype was seen a few times. Here the CDR3 DNA reads TGTGCCAGCGTACCGGGGACAGGGAGTCGTAACACTGAAGCTTTCTTT. As protein: CASVPGTGSRNTEAFF. The gene calls are TRBV7-9 and TRBJ1-1, with 9 nucleotides matching TRBD1. This CDR3 has 16 amino acids. The trim removed 8 bases at V and 2 bases at J, leaving 12 bases unmatched. Germline lookup yields CDR1 SEHNR and CDR2 FQNEAQ (reference sequence).

The chain combines TRBV20-1 with TRBJ1-3; D gene uncertain. This CDR3 contains 11 residues. Trimming took off 1 base at V and 2 bases at J, with 0 bases between the two ends. CDR1 DFQATT and CDR2 SNEGSKA come from the germline V gene (reference sequence). The DNA for the CDR3 is TGCAGTGCTAGAGCTGGAAACACCATATATTTT. Its translation: CSARAGNTIYF.

This clonotype was counted between two and nine times. The chain joins TRBV7-2 to TRBJ2-3, with 7 bases aligning to TRBD1. CDR3 length: 14 residues. V was clipped by 7 bases and J by 0 bases; unmatched bases: 4. The germline V gene has CDR1 SGHTA and CDR2 FQGNSA. CDR3 amino acids: CASIGTASTDTQYF. The CDR3 nucleotides read TGTGCCAGCATCGGGACAGCTAGCACAGATACGCAGTATTTT.

This clonotype was seen a handful of times. The chain links TRBV15 to TRBJ1-4; D perhaps matches TRBD1 (6 bases). Looked up from germline, CDR1 is LNHNV and CDR2 is YYDKDF (reference sequence). With 4 bases removed from V and 10 bases from J, the gap between germline ends came to 13 bases. The CDR3 sequence is 13 residues long. In DNA, the CDR3 is TGTGCCACCAGCATTTCAGGGGTTGGAAAACTGTTTTTT. It translates to CATSISGVGKLFF.

This clonotype occurred a few times. V is TRBV2 and J is TRBJ2-3; TRBD1 matches at 10 bases. The length of the CDR3 is 17 residues. Trimming removed 0 bases from V and 3 bases from J; junction bases left unmatched: 6. Germline assignment: CDR1 SNHLY and CDR2 FYNNEI. This CDR3 reads CASSEARGQGRTDTQYF. CDR3 DNA: TGTGCCAGCAGTGAAGCGCGGGGACAGGGGAGGACAGATACGCAGTATTTT.

This clonotype was counted many times. The chain is built from TRBV12-5 and TRBJ2-2; D is uncertain. The V and J ends lost 4 bases and 4 bases respectively, with 13 bases between them. This CDR3 has 15 amino acids. Germline lookup yields CDR1 LGHNT and CDR2 FRNRAP. CDR3: CASGSVTVITGELFF. The CDR3 DNA sequence: TGTGCTAGTGGTTCGGTGACCGTTATCACCGGGGAGCTGTTTTTT.

This clonotype was seen at least ten times. The V gene is TRBV20-1, the J gene TRBJ1-1; perhaps TRBD1 as D (5 bases). Trimming removed 0 bases at V and 3 bases at J, with 14 bases between. The germline V gene has CDR1 DFQATT and CDR2 SNEGSKA (reference sequence). This CDR3 is 15 amino acids long. The CDR3 loop is CSARDPGGDDTEAFF. CDR3 in DNA: TGCAGTGCTAGAGATCCGGGGGGAGACGACACTGAAGCTTTCTTT.

This clonotype appeared a few times. V and J are TRBV28 and TRBJ2-1; TRBD1 agrees at 10 bases. Germline CDR1 MDHEN, CDR2 SYDVKM. CDR3 length: 16 amino acids. V was pared by 4 bases and J by 12 bases, with 15 bases of the junction left unmatched. The CDR3 bases are TGTGCCAGCAGTTACCACGGACAGGGGGTCTATCCACGGCAGTTCTTC. Translated, it gives CASSYHGQGVYPRQFF. The full variable domain, completed using reference TRBV28 and TRBJ2-1, is DVKVTQSSRYLVKRTGEKVFLECVQDMDHENMFWYRQDPGLGLRLIYFSYDVKMKEKGDIPEGYSVSREKKERFSLILESASTNQTSMYLCASSYHGQGVYPRQFFGPGTRLTVL.

The sample holds a few counts of this clonotype. The rearrangement joins TRBV27 to TRBJ1-1; a possible D gene is TRBD1 (5 bases). V lost 8 bases to trimming and J lost 6 bases, with 13 bases between them. Germline loops: CDR1 MNHEY, CDR2 SMNVEV (reference sequence). This CDR3 region has 12 residues. The CDR3 DNA sequence: TGTGCCAGCCGAGGGACCAACGCTGAAGCTTTCTTT. Its protein product is CASRGTNAEAFF.

The J gene is TRBJ2-5, the V gene TRBV18, with TRBD1 matching over 8 bases. Germline V gene lookup returns CDR1 KGHSH and CDR2 LQKENI. V was clipped by 2 bases and J by 4 bases; unmatched bases: 9. The CDR3 is 16 amino acids. For the CDR3, the DNA is TGTGCCAGCTCACCAAACCAGGGGGCGCAAGGAGAGACCCAGTACTTC. It is translated as CASSPNQGAQGETQYF.

The table lists this clonotype with many counts. Here the CDR3 DNA reads TGTGCCAGCTCACCACAGGACCCAAATTTCTATGGCTACACCTTC. Amino acids: CASSPQDPNFYGYTF. The chain uses TRBV18 and TRBJ1-2, with unresolved D. The CDR3 is 15 amino acids. Germline V gene lookup returns CDR1 KGHSH and CDR2 LQKENI. V was pared by 1 base and J by 4 bases, with 13 bases between.